This TCR beta chain was identified in a study of blood T cell repertoires in COVID-19. Study-level background: The analysed material was cDNA or gDNA that came from T cells, B-cell-depleted T cells, or PBMCs.

This clone was detected once. The germline gives CDR1 LGHDT, CDR2 YNNKEL (reference sequence). The CDR3 is made up of 16 amino acids. Trimming took 4 bases from V and 2 from J; bases not matched to a gene: 6. The repertoire was sequenced with immunoSEQ multiplex PCR; TCRdb's copy has only in-frame clones and lacks some. The table lists just over 300,000 clones, around 92% of them singletons, with about 1.7% in the top ten. The chain recombines TRBV3-1 (or the pseudogene TRBV3-2) with TRBJ1-4; 8 bases fit TRBD1. The source of this sequence is a woman in her thirties with COVID-19, enrolled during active disease. The specimen sequenced was peripheral blood. This CDR3 reads CASSLRQGWTNEKLFF. CDR3 DNA sequence: TGTGCCAGCAGCCTCCGACAGGGGTGGACTAATGAAAAACTGTTTTTT.